This entry is about one TCR beta chain. The antigen is undetermined. Trimming at V came to 4 bases and at J to 6 bases, leaving 11 bases not matched to a gene. Germline CDR1 and CDR2: SEHNR and FQNEAQ (reference sequence). The CDR3 contains 16 residues. This specimen belongs to a study of cytomegalovirus exposure and HLA in healthy donors. Broader study findings: The tendency of first-cohort TCR clusters to co-occur in the 110 or so validation repertoires emerged from a later analysis. According to the study, around 150 TCR beta chains were cytomegalovirus-associated. For most TCR sequences rarity was the rule, although some public TCRs occurred in many donors.

Assay: immunoSEQ multiplex PCR; the TCRdb copy retains only in-frame clones and omits some. The repertoire holds about 60,000 clones, with 90% to 96% as singletons. The donors were part of the validation cohort of 120 subjects. That cohort was separate from the first cohort, which comprised fewer than 800 subjects. This receptor was identified in a woman aged 18-29 years in good health and CMV-seronegative. What was sequenced was PBMCs. The V call is TRBV7-9, the J call TRBJ2-2, with 7 bases identical to TRBD1. CDR3 nucleotides: TGTGCCAGCAGCTCCCTATACAGGGGTCGGGCCGGGGAGCTGTTTTTT. It encodes CASSSLYRGRAGELFF.